The T cell receptor beta chain described here comes from a study of human T cells and chemical hapten exposure. Noted time point: patch test 1, 2 weeks after DPC sensitization. Stated treatment: therapeutic diphenylcyclopropenone sensitization with weekly scalp DPC. This clonotype came up many times. Per the authors' pipeline: Counts of TCRs in each sample centred on a median of approximately 96,000 and extended from roughly 25,000 to 750,000. A single record per CDR3 protein comes from TCRdb applying MiXCR to the RACE reads. TCRdb, not the original authors, processed these V and J calls. The table has under 450,000 distinct CDR3 sequences, nearly 5% seen once. Sequencing was performed on whole blood, taken in connection with sensitization to the hapten diphenylcyclopropenone (DPC). The clonotype was recovered from a woman aged 50 to 60 with alopecia areata. Some clones in this sample may be carry-over from other donors' samples.

CDR3 loop: CASSSPGKGRENEKLFF. CDR3 DNA sequence: TGTGCCAGCAGTTCCCCCGGAAAGGGACGTGAGAATGAAAAACTGTTTTTT. The rearrangement links TRBV28 to TRBJ1-4; TRBD1 is a possible D gene (5 bases). V lost 4 bases and J lost 5, with 20 bases in between. CDR1 and CDR2 from the germline V gene are MDHEN and SYDVKM. This CDR3 has 17 residues.